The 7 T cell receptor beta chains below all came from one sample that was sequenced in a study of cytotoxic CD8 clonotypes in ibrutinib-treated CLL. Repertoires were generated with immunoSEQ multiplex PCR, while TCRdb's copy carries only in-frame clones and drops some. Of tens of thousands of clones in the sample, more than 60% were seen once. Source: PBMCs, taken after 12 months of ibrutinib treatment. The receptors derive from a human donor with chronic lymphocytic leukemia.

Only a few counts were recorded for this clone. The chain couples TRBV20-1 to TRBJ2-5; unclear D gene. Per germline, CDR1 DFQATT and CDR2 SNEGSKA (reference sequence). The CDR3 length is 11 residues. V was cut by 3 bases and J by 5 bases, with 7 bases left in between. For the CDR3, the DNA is TGCAGTGCTAGCGACGGGGAGACCCAGTACTTC. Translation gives CSASDGETQYF.

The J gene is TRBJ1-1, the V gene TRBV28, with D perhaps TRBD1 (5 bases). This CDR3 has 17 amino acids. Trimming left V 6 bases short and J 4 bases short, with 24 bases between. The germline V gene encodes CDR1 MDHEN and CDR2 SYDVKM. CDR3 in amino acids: CASSPLLQQGLSTEAFF. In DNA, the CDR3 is TGTGCCAGCAGCCCCCTACTACAGCAGGGATTGAGCACTGAAGCTTTCTTT. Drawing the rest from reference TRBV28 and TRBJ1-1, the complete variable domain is DVKVTQSSRYLVKRTGEKVFLECVQDMDHENMFWYRQDPGLGLRLIYFSYDVKMKEKGDIPEGYSVSREKKERFSLILESASTNQTSMYLCASSPLLQQGLSTEAFFGQGTRLTVV.

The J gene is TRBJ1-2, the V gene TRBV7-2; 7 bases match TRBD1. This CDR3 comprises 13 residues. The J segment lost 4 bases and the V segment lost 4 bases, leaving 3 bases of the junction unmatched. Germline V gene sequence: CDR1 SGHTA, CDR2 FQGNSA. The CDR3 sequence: CASSWDSLYGYTF. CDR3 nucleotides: TGTGCCAGCAGCTGGGACAGCCTCTATGGCTACACCTTC.

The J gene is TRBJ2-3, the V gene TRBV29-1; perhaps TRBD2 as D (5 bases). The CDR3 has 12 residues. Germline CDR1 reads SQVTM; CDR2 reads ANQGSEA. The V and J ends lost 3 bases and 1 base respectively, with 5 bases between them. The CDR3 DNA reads TGCAGCGTTGAGAGGGGCACAGATACGCAGTATTTT. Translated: CSVERGTDTQYF.

The CDR3 sequence: CATSNRSGLANEQFF. DNA for the CDR3: TGTGCCACCAGCAATCGTTCGGGACTAGCAAATGAGCAGTTCTTC. The rearrangement uses TRBV15 and TRBJ2-1; 9 bases are shared with TRBD2. The CDR3 is 15 residues long. Trimming cost V 4 bases and J 7 bases; bases outside gene matches: 8. CDR1 LNHNV and CDR2 YYDKDF come from the germline V gene (reference sequence). The entire variable domain, with the rest obtained from reference TRBV15 and TRBJ2-1, is as follows: DAMVIQNPRYQVTQFGKPVTLSCSQTLNHNVMYWYQQKSSQAPKLLFHYYDKDFNNEADTPDNFQSRRPNTSFCFLDIRSPGLGDTAMYLCATSNRSGLANEQFFGPGTRLTVL.

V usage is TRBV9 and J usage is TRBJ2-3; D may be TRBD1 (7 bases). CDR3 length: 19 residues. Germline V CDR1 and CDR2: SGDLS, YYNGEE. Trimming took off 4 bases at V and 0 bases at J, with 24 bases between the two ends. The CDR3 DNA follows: TGTGCCAGCAGCCCCCGCGGAGGGGGCGCGGGCGGGAGCACAGATACGCAGTATTTT. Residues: CASSPRGGGAGGSTDTQYF.

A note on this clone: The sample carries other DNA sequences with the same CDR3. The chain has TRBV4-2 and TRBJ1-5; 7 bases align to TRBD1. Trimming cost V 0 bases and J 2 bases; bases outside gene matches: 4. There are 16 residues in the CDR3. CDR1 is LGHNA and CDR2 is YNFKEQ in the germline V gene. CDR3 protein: CASSQDPQGGNQPQHF. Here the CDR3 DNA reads TGTGCCAGCAGCCAAGATCCCCAGGGGGGCAATCAGCCCCAGCATTTT.